Listed here is a single T cell receptor beta chain. The antigen remains unidentified. PCR used 60 Vbeta primers and 13 Jbeta primers. Authors' processing steps: It was a later analysis that counted 79 million or so unique TCR beta chains, of which some 9.9 million were shared. The protocol was immunoSEQ multiplex PCR, while the TCRdb copy is restricted to in-frame clones and leaves out a portion. That table is the source of V, J and clone size, and D and trimming were worked out from the DNA. The table lists about 130,000 clones, 80% of them singletons, with around 3.3% in the top ten. This record comes from a study of cytomegalovirus exposure and HLA in healthy donors. Study-level results: Many donors shared some public TCRs, even though most TCR sequences were rare. In vitro testing confirmed a few CMV-associated chains as specific for CMV antigens. The likely origin of a cluster of highly shared sequence variants was a sequencing artifact.

This receptor was obtained from a male donor in good health and CMV-seronegative. The sequenced sample was PBMCs.

CDR3 protein: CASSLVSQGTYGYTF. CDR3 nucleotides: TGTGCCAGCAGCCTGGTCTCCCAGGGAACCTATGGCTACACCTTC. The rearrangement uses TRBV7-2 and TRBJ1-2; the D gene is possibly TRBD1 (5 bases). The CDR3 loop spans 15 amino acids. V dropped 5 bases and J dropped 4 bases, with 17 bases sitting between them. Germline V gene lookup returns CDR1 SGHTA and CDR2 FQGNSA.